This T cell receptor beta chain was identified in a study of T cells in Graves' hyperthyroidism and ophthalmopathy. Findings and limits, study-wide: Blood also carried most thyroid clonotypes expanded above 0.001.

This clonotype was detected ten times or more. No antigen is known for it. RNA transcripts were the template for amplifying TCR beta CDR3 regions. TCR CDR3 regions were first amplified by RT-PCR with HTBI primers. TCRdb fed the multiplex PCR reads into MiXCR, producing one record per CDR3 protein. The data contain fewer than 250,000 distinct CDR3 sequences, around 17% of them singletons. Trimming removed 0 bases at V and 6 bases at J, with 16 bases between. The CDR3 contains 15 residues. From germline, CDR1 is SGDLS and CDR2 YYNGEE. The receptor's source is a woman younger than 35 with Graves' ophthalmopathy. The rearrangement links TRBV9 to TRBJ2-7; weak D call: TRBD1 (7 bases). The specimen sequenced was blood. The CDR3 coding sequence is TGTGCCAGCAGCGTAGAGGAGGGGGCAGGTCGCGAGCAGTACTTC. Protein sequence: CASSVEEGAGREQYF.